Listed below are T cell receptor beta chains from one sample, sequenced in a study of T cell responses to AZD1222 COVID-19 vaccine. Here immunoSEQ multiplex PCR was the method, and the copy in TCRdb shows in-frame clones only, minus some. Found here are some 180,000 clones, roughly nine tenths of them singletons; the top ten hold 0.85% to 1.1%. The sample here was peripheral blood, taken 28 days after the second AZD1222 dose. The receptors were sampled from an adult who received the AZD1222 COVID-19 vaccine. CDR3s include the opening cysteine and the closing phenylalanine or tryptophan. Each record gives: clone size, V gene, J gene, D gene, CDR3 DNA, CDR3 protein. D genes are given only for firm matches. Clone sizes are given selectively: once, few, many, or a class where the clone is expanded.

.	TRBV5-8	TRBJ2-2	.	TGTGCCAGCACCCCTTTGAGGTCCCCGGGCGGGGAGCTGTTTTTT	CASTPLRSPGGELFF
.	TRBV7-2	TRBJ2-5	.	TGTGCCAGCAGCTTAGAAAGGGTCATTCTGCCTGGAGGGGGGACCCAGTACTTC	CASSLERVILPGGGTQYF
.	TRBV11-3	TRBJ2-7	.	TGTGCCAGCAGCTTAGGTGGGGATGCCTACGAGCAGTACTTC	CASSLGGDAYEQYF
.	TRBV7-9	TRBJ1-2	TRBD1	TGTGCCAGCAGCTTAGCCCTACGGACAGGGTATGGCTACACCTTC	CASSLALRTGYGYTF
.	TRBV7-2	TRBJ2-7	TRBD2	TGTGCCAGCAGCTTAGTCCCCGGGACTAGTTTCAACGAGCAGTACTTC	CASSLVPGTSFNEQYF
.	TRBV2	TRBJ1-1	.	TGTGCCAGCAGCCTTGACCTGAACACTGAAGCTTTCTTT	CASSLDLNTEAFF
.	TRBV6-4	TRBJ2-2	.	TGTGCCAGCAGTGACGCAGTGGGGGAGCTGTTTTTT	CASSDAVGELFF
.	TRBV15	TRBJ2-5	.	TGTGCCACCAGCAGAGAGGTAGATAAAGAGACCCAGTACTTC	CATSREVDKETQYF
.	TRBV5-1	TRBJ1-4	.	TGCGCCAGCAGCTTGAGGGGCACTAATGAAAAACTGTTTTTT	CASSLRGTNEKLFF
.	TRBV19	TRBJ1-2	.	TGTGCCAGTAGTATAGGACAGTCAAACTATGGCTACACCTTC	CASSIGQSNYGYTF
.	TRBV5-6	TRBJ2-1	.	TGTGCCAGCAGGGAGTCTGGGGATGAGCAGTTCTTC	CASRESGDEQFF
.	TRBV6-6	TRBJ1-5	.	TGTGCCAGCAGTTACTTAGAAAAGAATCAGCCCCAGCATTTT	CASSYLEKNQPQHF
.	TRBV3-1/TRBV3-2	TRBJ2-7	TRBD1	TGTGCCAGCAGCCAACAGACAGGGACCTTAGGGTTCTACGAGCAGTACTTC	CASSQQTGTLGFYEQYF
.	TRBV7-9	TRBJ2-5	.	TGTGCCAGCAGTGACAGGATTCAAGAGACCCAGTACTTC	CASSDRIQETQYF
once	TRBV19	TRBJ1-5	.	TGTGCCAGTAGTACCGGATTGGGGGTCATGCAGCCCCAGCATTTT	CASSTGLGVMQPQHF
.	TRBV20-1	TRBJ1-4	.	TGCAGTGCTAGGGGTTACGAAAAACTGTTTTTT	CSARGYEKLFF
.	TRBV6-6	TRBJ1-5	.	TGTGCCAGCAGTTACTCGAAGCTGGGTCTGGAGCCCCAGCATTTT	CASSYSKLGLEPQHF
few	TRBV27	TRBJ2-7	.	TGTGCCAGCAGTTTATCATCCGAGGGCTACGAGCAGTACTTC	CASSLSSEGYEQYF
.	TRBV15	TRBJ1-1	.	TGTGCCACCAGCAGAGGGGGGATGAACACTGAAGCTTTCTTT	CATSRGGMNTEAFF
.	TRBV4-2	TRBJ2-7	.	TGTGCCAGCAGCCAAGACAGGGGATACTCCTACGAGCAGTACTTC	CASSQDRGYSYEQYF
.	TRBV25-1	TRBJ2-5	.	TGTGCCAGCAGTGAAGAGAGATCCCAAGAGACCCAGTACTTC	CASSEERSQETQYF
.	TRBV19	TRBJ1-3	.	TGTGCCACTAAGGGGACGGAAGGAAACACCATATATTTT	CATKGTEGNTIYF
.	TRBV9	TRBJ1-3	.	TGTGCCAGCAGCGTCGAAGGCCACTCTGGAAACACCATATATTTT	CASSVEGHSGNTIYF
.	TRBV6-1	TRBJ1-5	TRBD1	TGTGCCAGCAGTGTACCCCCACCGGGACAGGGGTCTATACATACCAGGCCCCAGCATTTT	CASSVPPPGQGSIHTRPQHF
.	TRBV9	TRBJ2-1	TRBD2	TGTGCCAGCAGCGTAGGCGGGACTAGGGTCAATGAGCAGTTCTTC	CASSVGGTRVNEQFF
.	TRBV19	TRBJ2-5	TRBD2	TGTGCCAGTAGTATAGGGGCTAGCGGCCCACTTGGGACCCAGTACTTC	CASSIGASGPLGTQYF
once	TRBV4-2	TRBJ1-2	.	TGTGCCAGCAGCCAAGGGGCGGGGGTTGACTATGGCTACACCTTC	CASSQGAGVDYGYTF
.	TRBV20-1	TRBJ1-2	.	TGCAGTGCCAGTGGGACCCTAGGCTATGGCTACACCTTC	CSASGTLGYGYTF
once	TRBV19	TRBJ2-6	.	TGTGCCAGTGCACCCACAGGGTATACTGGGGCCAACGTCCTGACTTTC	CASAPTGYTGANVLTF
.	TRBV19	TRBJ2-7	.	TGTGCCAGTAGTCGGGACGAGTACTACGAGCAGTACTTC	CASSRDEYYEQYF
.	TRBV6-5	TRBJ1-2	.	TGTGCCAGCACCCCCCAAGGCGGGGACTATGGCTACACCTTC	CASTPQGGDYGYTF
.	TRBV2	TRBJ2-7	.	TGTGCCAGCAGCTTAAGTTATGACAGGTCCTCCTACGAGCAGTACTTC	CASSLSYDRSSYEQYF
.	TRBV7-9	TRBJ2-5	TRBD2	TGTGCCAGCAGCCCCCCAAAGATGGCGGGGGTACAAGAGACCCAGTACTTC	CASSPPKMAGVQETQYF
.	TRBV3-1/TRBV3-2	TRBJ1-2	TRBD1	TGTGCCAGCAGCCCCACAGGGGTCTATGGCTACACCTTC	CASSPTGVYGYTF
once	TRBV7-9	TRBJ2-7	.	TGTGCCAGCAGCCCAGCCTACGAGCAGTACTTC	CASSPAYEQYF
.	TRBV21-1	TRBJ1-2	.	TGTGCCAGCAGCCACCTCCCCACCCGTTCGGACAATTTTGCTGGTCCTTATGGCTACACCTTC	CASSHLPTRSDNFAGPYGYTF
.	TRBV27	TRBJ1-2	.	TGTGCCAGCAGTCCTCTCGGGCAGGGGATAAATGGCTACACCTTC	CASSPLGQGINGYTF
.	TRBV7-8	TRBJ2-3	.	TGTGCCAGCATCCTGACGGGTACGCAGTATTTT	CASILTGTQYF
few	TRBV29-1	TRBJ1-2	.	TGCAGCGTTGATTCCCGGCAGTATGGCTACACCTTC	CSVDSRQYGYTF
.	TRBV5-1	TRBJ2-2	.	TGCGCCAGCAGCTTTGCTGCGGGATACACCGGGGAGCTGTTTTTT	CASSFAAGYTGELFF